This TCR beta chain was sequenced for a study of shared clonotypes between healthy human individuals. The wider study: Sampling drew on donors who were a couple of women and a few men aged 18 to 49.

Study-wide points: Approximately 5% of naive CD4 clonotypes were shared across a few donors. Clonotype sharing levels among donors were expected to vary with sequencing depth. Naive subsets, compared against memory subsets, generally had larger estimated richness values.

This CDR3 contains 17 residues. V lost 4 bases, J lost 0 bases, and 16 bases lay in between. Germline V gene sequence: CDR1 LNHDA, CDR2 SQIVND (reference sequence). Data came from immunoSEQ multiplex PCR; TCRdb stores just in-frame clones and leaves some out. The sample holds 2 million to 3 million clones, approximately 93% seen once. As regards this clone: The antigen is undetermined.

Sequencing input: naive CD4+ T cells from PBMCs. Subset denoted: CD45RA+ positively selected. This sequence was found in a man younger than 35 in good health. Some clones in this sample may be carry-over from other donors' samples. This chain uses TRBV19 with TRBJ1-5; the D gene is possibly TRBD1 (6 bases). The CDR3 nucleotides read TGTGCCAGTAGTAGTCCTTACAGGGCTTATAGCAATCAGCCCCAGCATTTT. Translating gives CASSSPYRAYSNQPQHF. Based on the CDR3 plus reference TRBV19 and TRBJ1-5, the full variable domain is DGGITQSPKYLFRKEGQNVTLSCEQNLNHDAMYWYRQDPGQGLRLIYYSQIVNDFQKGDIAEGYSVSREKKESFPLTVTSAQKNPTAFYLCASSSPYRAYSNQPQHFGDGTRLSIL.